The 7 T cell receptor beta chains given below trace back to one sample, sequenced in a study of T cell repertoires in cytomegalovirus infection (dated by TCRdb to the late 2010s). The data were produced on an Illumina HiSeq 1500. TCRdb reran the public reads through fastp at Q25 and MiXCR, keeping productive beta chains. Each entry is one CDR3 protein sequence, shown with its most common DNA and genes. This sample lists some 240,000 distinct CDR3 sequences; about 17% were detected once. Over 40% of the sample is in the top ten clones. What was sequenced was CD8+ T cells from PBMCs. Receptor source: a human donor in good health (CMV status not recorded). Some clones in this sample may be carry-over from other donors' samples.

This clonotype was observed a few times. The chain uses TRBV10-3 and TRBJ2-7; possibly TRBD2 for D (6 bases). Germline V gene lookup returns CDR1 ENHRY and CDR2 SYGVKD. V dropped 11 bases and J dropped 4 bases, with 9 bases sitting between them. The CDR3 consists of 10 residues. The CDR3 is CAAGGYEQYF. The DNA of the CDR3 is TGTGCCGCCGGGGGATACGAGCAGTACTTC.

This clonotype was detected a few times. The V call is TRBV29-1, the J call TRBJ2-1; unclear D gene. Trimming stripped 4 bases from V and 6 bases from J, with 10 bases between. The CDR3 spans 12 residues. Germline CDR1 reads SQVTM; CDR2 reads ANQGSEA. The CDR3 DNA follows: TGCAGCGTTGGATCCAGCGTCAATGAGCAGTTCTTC. This gives the protein CSVGSSVNEQFF.

J is TRBJ2-1 and V is TRBV10-3; D possibly corresponds to TRBD2 (6 bases). Germline V CDR1 and CDR2: ENHRY, SYGVKD. V lost 3 bases, J lost 10 bases, and 16 bases lay in between. This CDR3 contains 14 residues. The CDR3 bases are TGTGCCATCAGTGATGTGACCCCGGGAGCGGAGCAGTTCTTC. Amino acids: CAISDVTPGAEQFF.

There are many counts of this clonotype. This rearrangement joins TRBV7-2 to TRBJ2-7, with 12 bases that match TRBD1. Losses at the gene ends were 1 base for V and 1 base for J; bases not matched to a gene: 5. In germline, CDR1 is SGHTA, CDR2 FQGNSA. The CDR3 extends over 17 amino acids. The CDR3 DNA is TGTGCCAGCAGCTTAGAGGGGACAGGGGGCTTTTCCTACGAGCAGTACTTC. This encodes CASSLEGTGGFSYEQYF.

This clonotype was observed many times. The V gene is TRBV7-9, the J gene TRBJ1-1; perhaps TRBD1 as D (6 bases). CDR3 length: 15 residues. Germline CDR1 SEHNR, CDR2 FQNEAQ (reference sequence). The V gene lost 2 bases and the J gene lost 3 bases, with 13 bases spanning the gap. CDR3 loop: CASSLTTGMDTEAFF. CDR3 in DNA: TGTGCCAGCAGCTTAACGACAGGCATGGACACTGAAGCTTTCTTT. Using reference TRBV7-9 and TRBJ1-1 for the parts outside the CDR3, the full variable domain is DTGVSQNPRHKITKRGQNVTFRCDPISEHNRLYWYRQTLGQGPEFLTYFQNEAQLEKSRLLSDRFSAERPKGSFSTLEIQRTEQGDSAMYLCASSLTTGMDTEAFFGQGTRLTVV.

In this sample, this clonotype turned up many times. This chain links TRBV7-9 with TRBJ2-7, with D possibly matching TRBD1 (6 bases). Germline CDR1 reads SEHNR; CDR2 reads FQNEAQ (reference sequence). This CDR3 has 14 residues. Trimming pared 2 bases from V and 6 bases from J, leaving 14 bases between. The CDR3 DNA sequence: TGTGCCAGCAGCTTACCCTCAGAGACAGGCGAGCAGTACTTC. Protein product: CASSLPSETGEQYF.

The chain uses TRBV7-9 and TRBJ2-7; D is uncertain. This CDR3 spans 15 amino acids. V lost 5 bases to trimming and J lost 2 bases, with 16 bases between them. Germline V gene data show CDR1 as SEHNR and CDR2 as FQNEAQ (reference sequence). The CDR3 reads CASSPQVGPTYEQYF. CDR3 nucleotides: TGTGCCAGCAGCCCGCAGGTGGGTCCGACCTACGAGCAGTACTTC.